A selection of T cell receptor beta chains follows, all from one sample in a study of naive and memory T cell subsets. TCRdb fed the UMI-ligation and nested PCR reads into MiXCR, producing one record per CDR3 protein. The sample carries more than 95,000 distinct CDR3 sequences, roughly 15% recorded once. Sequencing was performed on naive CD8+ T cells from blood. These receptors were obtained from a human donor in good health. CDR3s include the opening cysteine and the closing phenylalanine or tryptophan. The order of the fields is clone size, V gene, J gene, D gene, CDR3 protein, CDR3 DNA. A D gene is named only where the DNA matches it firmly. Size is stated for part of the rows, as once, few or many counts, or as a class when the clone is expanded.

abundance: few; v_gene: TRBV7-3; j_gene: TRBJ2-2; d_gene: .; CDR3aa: CASSLSMGGELFF; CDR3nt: TGTGCCAGCAGCTTAAGCATGGGCGGGGAGCTGTTTTTT
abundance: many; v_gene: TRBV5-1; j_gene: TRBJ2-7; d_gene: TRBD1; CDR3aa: CASSLGTGAYEQYF; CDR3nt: TGCGCCAGCAGCTTGGGGACAGGGGCCTACGAGCAGTACTTC
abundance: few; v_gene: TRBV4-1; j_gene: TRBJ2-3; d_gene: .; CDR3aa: CASSHPLGSTDTQYF; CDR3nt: TGCGCCAGCAGCCATCCCCTGGGCAGCACAGATACGCAGTATTTT
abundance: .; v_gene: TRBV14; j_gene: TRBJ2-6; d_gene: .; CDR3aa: CASSPKQDSGANVLIF; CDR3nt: TGTGCCAGCAGCCCAAAACAGGACTCTGGGGCCAACGTCCTGATTTTC
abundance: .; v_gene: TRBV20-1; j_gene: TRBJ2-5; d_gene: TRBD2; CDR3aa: CSAGLAGGGYQETQYF; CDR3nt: TGCAGTGCTGGACTAGCGGGAGGGGGGTACCAAGAGACCCAGTACTTC
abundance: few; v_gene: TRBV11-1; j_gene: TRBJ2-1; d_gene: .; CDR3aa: CASSLAGENNEQFF; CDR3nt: TGTGCCAGCAGCTTAGCGGGGGAGAACAATGAGCAGTTCTTC
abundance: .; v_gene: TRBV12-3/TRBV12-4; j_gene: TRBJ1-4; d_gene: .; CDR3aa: CASSFEGTNEKLFF; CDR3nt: TGTGCCAGCAGTTTTGAAGGAACTAATGAAAAACTGTTTTTT
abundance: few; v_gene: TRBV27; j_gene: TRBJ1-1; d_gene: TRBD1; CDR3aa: CAGTDHPGGTEAFF; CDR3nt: TGTGCCGGGACAGATCATCCCGGAGGAACTGAAGCTTTCTTT
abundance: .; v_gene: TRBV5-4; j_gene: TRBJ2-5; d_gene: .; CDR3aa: CASQGTQETQYF; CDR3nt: TGTGCCAGCCAAGGTACCCAAGAGACCCAGTACTTC
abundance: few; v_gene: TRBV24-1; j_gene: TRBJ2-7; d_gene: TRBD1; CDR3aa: CATSETGQDYEQYF; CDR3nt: TGTGCCACCAGTGAAACGGGACAGGATTACGAGCAGTACTTC
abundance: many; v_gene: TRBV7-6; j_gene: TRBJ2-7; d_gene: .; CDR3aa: CASSLGVGLSSYEQYF; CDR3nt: TGTGCCAGCAGCTTAGGGGTGGGCTTGAGCTCCTACGAGCAGTACTTC
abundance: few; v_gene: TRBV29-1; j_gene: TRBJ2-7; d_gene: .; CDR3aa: CSVETDPNSYEQYF; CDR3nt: TGCAGCGTTGAAACAGATCCCAACTCCTACGAGCAGTACTTC
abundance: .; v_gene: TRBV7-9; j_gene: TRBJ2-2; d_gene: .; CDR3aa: CASSLESSGMDTGELFF; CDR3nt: TGTGCCAGCAGCTTAGAGTCTTCAGGGATGGACACCGGGGAGCTGTTTTTT
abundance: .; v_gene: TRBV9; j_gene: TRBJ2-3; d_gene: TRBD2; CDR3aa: CASSETSGSTDTQYF; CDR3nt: TGTGCCAGCAGCGAGACTAGCGGTAGCACAGATACGCAGTATTTT
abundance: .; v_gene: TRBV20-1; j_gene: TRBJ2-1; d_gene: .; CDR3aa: CSAPGNEQFF; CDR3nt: TGCAGTGCTCCGGGCAATGAGCAGTTCTTC
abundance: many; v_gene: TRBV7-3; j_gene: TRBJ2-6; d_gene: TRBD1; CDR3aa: CASRAGTASGANVLTF; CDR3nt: TGTGCCAGCAGGGCTGGGACAGCTTCTGGGGCCAACGTCCTGACTTTC
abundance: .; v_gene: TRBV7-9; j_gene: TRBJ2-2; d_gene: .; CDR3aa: CATKGIENTGELFF; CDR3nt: TGTGCCACAAAGGGTATCGAGAACACCGGGGAGCTGTTTTTT
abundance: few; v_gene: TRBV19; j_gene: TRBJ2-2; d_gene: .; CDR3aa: CASSILGGGELFF; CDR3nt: TGTGCCAGTAGTATTTTGGGCGGCGGGGAGCTGTTTTTT
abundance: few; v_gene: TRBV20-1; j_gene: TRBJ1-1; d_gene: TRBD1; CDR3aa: CSASPRRDSKNTEAFF; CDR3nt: TGCAGTGCCTCACCACGCCGGGACAGCAAGAACACTGAAGCTTTCTTT
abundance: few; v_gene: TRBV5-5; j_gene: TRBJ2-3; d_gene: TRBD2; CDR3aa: CASSAGTSGIVGTDTQYF; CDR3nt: TGTGCCAGCAGCGCCGGGACTAGCGGGATTGTGGGCACAGATACGCAGTATTTT
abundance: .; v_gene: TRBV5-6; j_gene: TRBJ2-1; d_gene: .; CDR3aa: CASSFVVSSSYNEQFF; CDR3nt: TGTGCCAGCAGCTTCGTTGTTAGCTCCTCCTACAATGAGCAGTTCTTC
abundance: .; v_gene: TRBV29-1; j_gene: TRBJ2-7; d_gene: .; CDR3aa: CSVARFPDLKGYEQYF; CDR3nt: TGCAGCGTTGCACGCTTCCCGGACTTGAAAGGCTACGAGCAGTACTTC
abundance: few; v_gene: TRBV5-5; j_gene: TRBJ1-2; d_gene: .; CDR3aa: CASSLDREAWLYGYTF; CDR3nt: TGTGCCAGCAGCTTGGACAGGGAAGCTTGGCTCTATGGCTACACCTTC
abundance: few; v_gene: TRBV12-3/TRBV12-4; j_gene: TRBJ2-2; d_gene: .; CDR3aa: CASSLGVAGELFF; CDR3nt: TGTGCCAGCAGTTTAGGGGTGGCCGGGGAGCTGTTTTTT
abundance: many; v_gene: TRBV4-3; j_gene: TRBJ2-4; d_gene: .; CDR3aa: CASSQDRLGKNIQYF; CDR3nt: TGCGCCAGCAGCCAAGATAGACTAGGAAAAAACATTCAGTACTTC
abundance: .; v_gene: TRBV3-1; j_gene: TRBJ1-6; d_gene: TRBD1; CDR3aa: CASSHYRDSYSPLHF; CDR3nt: TGTGCCAGCAGCCATTACCGGGACAGTTATTCACCCCTCCACTTT
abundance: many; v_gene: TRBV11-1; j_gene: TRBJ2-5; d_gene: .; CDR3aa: CASSFGQLQETQYF; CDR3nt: TGTGCCAGCAGCTTTGGACAGCTCCAAGAGACCCAGTACTTC
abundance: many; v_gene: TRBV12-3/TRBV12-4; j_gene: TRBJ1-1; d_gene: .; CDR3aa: CASSLGDMNTEAFF; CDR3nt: TGTGCCAGCAGTTTAGGCGACATGAACACTGAAGCTTTCTTT
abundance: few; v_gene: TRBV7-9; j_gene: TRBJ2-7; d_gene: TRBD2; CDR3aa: CPSSYASGGSYEQYF; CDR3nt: TGTCCCAGCAGCTACGCTAGCGGGGGCTCCTACGAGCAGTACTTC
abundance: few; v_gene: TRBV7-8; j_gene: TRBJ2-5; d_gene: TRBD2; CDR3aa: CASSLFGGRSKKETQYF; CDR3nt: TGTGCCAGCAGCTTATTTGGCGGGAGGAGTAAGAAAGAGACCCAGTACTTC